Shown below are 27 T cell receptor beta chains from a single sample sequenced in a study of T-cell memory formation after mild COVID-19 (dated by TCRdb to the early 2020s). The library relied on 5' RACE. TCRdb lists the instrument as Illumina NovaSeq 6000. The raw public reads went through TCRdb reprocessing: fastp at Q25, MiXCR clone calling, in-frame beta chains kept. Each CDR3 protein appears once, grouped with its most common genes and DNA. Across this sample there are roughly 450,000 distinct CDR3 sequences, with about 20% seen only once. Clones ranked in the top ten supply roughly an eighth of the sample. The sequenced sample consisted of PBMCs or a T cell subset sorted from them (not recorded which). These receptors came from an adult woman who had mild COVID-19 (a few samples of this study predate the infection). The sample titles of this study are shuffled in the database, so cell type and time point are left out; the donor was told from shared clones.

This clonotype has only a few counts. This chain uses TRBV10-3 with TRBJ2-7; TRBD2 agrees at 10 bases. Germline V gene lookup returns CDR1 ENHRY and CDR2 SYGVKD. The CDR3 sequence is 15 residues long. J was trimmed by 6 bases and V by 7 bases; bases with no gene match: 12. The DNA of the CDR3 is TGTGCCATCACTCCAACAGCGGGGGGGCTTCCCGAGCAGTACTTC. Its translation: CAITPTAGGLPEQYF.

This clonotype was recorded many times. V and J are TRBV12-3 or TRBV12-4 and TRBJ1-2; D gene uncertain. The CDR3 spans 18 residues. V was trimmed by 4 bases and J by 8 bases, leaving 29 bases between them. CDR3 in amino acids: CASSSALGRIGRLQGYTF. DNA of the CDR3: TGTGCCAGCAGTTCGGCCCTAGGCAGGATCGGCAGGCTTCAGGGCTACACCTTC.

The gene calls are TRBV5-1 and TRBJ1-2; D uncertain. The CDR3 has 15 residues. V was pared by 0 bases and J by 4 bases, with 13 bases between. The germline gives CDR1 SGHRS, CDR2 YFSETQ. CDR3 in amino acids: CASSLDGSLAYGYTF. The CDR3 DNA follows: TGCGCCAGCAGCTTGGACGGAAGCCTGGCCTATGGCTACACCTTC. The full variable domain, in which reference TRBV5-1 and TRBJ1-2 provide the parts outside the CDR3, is KAGVTQTPRYLIKTRGQQVTLSCSPISGHRSVSWYQQTPGQGLQFLFEYFSETQRNKGNFPGRFSGRQFSNSRSEMNVSTLELGDSALYLCASSLDGSLAYGYTFGSGTRLTVV.

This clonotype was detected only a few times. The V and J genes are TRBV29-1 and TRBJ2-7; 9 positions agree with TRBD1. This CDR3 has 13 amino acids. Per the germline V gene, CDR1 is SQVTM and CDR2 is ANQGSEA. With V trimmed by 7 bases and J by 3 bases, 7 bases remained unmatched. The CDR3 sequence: CSALGQGSYEQYF. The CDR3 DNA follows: TGCAGCGCCTTGGGACAGGGCAGCTACGAGCAGTACTTC.

The CDR3 DNA sequence: TGTGCCAGCAGTTCCACCCTGGGGGGGGACTATGGCTACACCTTC. Translation: CASSSTLGGDYGYTF. V usage is TRBV6-5 and J usage is TRBJ1-2, with D possibly being TRBD1 (5 bases). V lost 4 bases to trimming and J lost 3 bases, with 15 bases between them. The CDR3 spans 15 residues. CDR1 and CDR2 from the germline V gene are MNHEY and SVGAGI.

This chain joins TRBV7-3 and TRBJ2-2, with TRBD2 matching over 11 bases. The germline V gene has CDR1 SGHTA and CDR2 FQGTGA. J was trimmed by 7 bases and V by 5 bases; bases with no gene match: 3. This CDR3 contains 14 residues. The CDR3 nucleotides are TGTGCCAGCAGCCTAGCGGGAGGCAGCGGGGAGCTGTTTTTT. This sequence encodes CASSLAGGSGELFF.

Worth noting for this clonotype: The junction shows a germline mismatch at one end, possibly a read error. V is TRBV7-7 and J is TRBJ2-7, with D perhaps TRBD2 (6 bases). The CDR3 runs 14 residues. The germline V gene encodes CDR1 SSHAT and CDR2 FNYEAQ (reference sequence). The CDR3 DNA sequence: TGTGCTAGCAGCTTCGGCCAGGGAGGAGGCGAGCAGTACTTC. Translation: CASSFGQGGGEQYF.

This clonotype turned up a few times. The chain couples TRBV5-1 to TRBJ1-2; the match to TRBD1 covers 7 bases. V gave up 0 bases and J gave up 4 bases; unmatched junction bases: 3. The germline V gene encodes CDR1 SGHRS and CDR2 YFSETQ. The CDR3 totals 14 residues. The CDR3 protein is CASSLVDRAYGYTF. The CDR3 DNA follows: TGCGCCAGCAGCTTGGTTGACAGGGCCTATGGCTACACCTTC.

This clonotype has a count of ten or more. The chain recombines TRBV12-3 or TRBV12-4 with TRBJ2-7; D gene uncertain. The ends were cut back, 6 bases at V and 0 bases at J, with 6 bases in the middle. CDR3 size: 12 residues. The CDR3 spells CASSLHSYEQYF. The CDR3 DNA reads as TGTGCCAGCAGCCTGCACTCCTACGAGCAGTACTTC.

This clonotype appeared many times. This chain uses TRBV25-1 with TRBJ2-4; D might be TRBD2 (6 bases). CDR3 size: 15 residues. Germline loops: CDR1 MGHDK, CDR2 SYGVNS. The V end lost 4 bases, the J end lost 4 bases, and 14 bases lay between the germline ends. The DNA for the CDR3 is TGTGCCAGCAGTGGGGGGTCAGGAGGGAAAAACATTCAGTACTTC. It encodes CASSGGSGGKNIQYF.

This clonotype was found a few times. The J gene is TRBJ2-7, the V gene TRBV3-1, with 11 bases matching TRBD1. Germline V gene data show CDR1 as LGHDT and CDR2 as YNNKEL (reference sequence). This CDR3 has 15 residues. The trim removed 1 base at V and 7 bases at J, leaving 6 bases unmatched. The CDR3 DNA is TGTGCCAGCAGCCAAGGTGTGGACAGGGGGCGAGAGCAGTACTTC. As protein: CASSQGVDRGREQYF.

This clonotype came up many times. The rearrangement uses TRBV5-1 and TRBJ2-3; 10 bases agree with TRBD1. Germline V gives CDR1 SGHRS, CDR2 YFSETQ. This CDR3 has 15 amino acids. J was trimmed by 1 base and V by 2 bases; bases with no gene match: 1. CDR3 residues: CASSFGQGGTDTQYF. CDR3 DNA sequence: TGCGCCAGCAGCTTTGGACAGGGGGGCACAGATACGCAGTATTTT.

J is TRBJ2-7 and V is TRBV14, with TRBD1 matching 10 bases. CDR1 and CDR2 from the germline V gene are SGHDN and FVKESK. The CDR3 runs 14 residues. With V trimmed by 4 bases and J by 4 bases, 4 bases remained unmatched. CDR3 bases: TGTGCCAGCAGCCGGGACAGGGGTTTGTACGAGCAGTACTTC. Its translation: CASSRDRGLYEQYF.

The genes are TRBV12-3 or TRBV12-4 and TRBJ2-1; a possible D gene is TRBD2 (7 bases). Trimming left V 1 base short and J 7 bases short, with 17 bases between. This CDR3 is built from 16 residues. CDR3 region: CASSLGGGGAWNEQFF. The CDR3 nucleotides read TGTGCCAGCAGTTTAGGGGGCGGGGGCGCCTGGAATGAGCAGTTCTTC.

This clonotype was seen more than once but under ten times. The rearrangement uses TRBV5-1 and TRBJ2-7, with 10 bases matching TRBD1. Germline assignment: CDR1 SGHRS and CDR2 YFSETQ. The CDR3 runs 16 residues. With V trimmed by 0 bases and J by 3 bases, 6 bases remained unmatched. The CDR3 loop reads CASSLGIGDRGYEQYF. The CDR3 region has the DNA TGCGCCAGCAGCTTGGGGATCGGGGACAGGGGCTACGAGCAGTACTTC.

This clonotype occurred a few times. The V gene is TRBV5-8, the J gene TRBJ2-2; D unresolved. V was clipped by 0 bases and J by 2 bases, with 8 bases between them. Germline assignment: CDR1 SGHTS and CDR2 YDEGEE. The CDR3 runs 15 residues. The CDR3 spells CASSLVDGNTGELFF. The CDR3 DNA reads TGTGCCAGCAGCTTGGTTGACGGAAACACCGGGGAGCTGTTTTTT.

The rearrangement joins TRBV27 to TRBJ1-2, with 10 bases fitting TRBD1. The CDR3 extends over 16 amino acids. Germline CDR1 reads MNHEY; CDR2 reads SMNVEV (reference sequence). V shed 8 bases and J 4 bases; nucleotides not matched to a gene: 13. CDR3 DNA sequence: TGTGCCAGCGCCCGCCCCGGGACAGGGGTTGGCTATGGCTACACCTTC. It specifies CASARPGTGVGYGYTF.

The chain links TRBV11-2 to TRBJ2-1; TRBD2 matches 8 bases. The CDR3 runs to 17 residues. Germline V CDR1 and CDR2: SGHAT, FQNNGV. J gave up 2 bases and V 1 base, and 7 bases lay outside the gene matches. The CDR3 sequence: CASSLGGGGPPYNEQFF. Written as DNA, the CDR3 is TGTGCCAGCAGCTTAGGAGGCGGGGGGCCACCCTACAATGAGCAGTTCTTC.

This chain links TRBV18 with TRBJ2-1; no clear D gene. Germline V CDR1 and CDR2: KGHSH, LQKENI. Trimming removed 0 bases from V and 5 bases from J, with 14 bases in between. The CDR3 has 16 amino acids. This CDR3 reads CASSPPALRSNNEQFF. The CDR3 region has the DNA TGTGCCAGCTCACCACCCGCACTGAGATCGAACAATGAGCAGTTCTTC.

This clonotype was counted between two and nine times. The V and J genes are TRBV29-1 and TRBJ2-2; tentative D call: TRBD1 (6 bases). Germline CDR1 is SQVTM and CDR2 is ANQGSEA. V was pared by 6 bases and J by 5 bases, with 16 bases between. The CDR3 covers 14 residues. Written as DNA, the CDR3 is TGCAGCGTGGGAGTGTCAGGGGTTACCGGGGAGCTGTTTTTT. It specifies CSVGVSGVTGELFF.

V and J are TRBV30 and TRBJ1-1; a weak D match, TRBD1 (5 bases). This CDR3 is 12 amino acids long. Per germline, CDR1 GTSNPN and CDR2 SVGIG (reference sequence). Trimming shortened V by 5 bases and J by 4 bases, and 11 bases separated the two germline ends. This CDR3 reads CAWDGGGTEAFF. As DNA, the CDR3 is TGTGCCTGGGATGGTGGGGGCACTGAAGCTTTCTTT.

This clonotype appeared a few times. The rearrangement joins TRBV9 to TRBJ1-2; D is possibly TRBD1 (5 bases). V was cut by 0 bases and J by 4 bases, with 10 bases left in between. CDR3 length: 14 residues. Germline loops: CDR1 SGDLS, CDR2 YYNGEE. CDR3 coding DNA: TGTGCCAGCAGCGTAGGGCAGGGTTCCTATGGCTACACCTTC. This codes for CASSVGQGSYGYTF.

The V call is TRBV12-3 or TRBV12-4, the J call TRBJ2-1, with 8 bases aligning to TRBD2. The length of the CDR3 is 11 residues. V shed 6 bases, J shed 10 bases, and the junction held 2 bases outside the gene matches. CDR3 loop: CASRRLAEQFF. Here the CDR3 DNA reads TGTGCCAGCAGGAGACTAGCGGAGCAGTTCTTC.

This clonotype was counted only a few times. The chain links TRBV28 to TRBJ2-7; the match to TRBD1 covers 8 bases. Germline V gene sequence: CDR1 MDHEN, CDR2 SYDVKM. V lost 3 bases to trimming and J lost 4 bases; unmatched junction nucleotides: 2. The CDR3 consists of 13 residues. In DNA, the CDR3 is TGTGCCAGCAGTTTCAGGGGGCTTTACGAGCAGTACTTC. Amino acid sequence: CASSFRGLYEQYF.

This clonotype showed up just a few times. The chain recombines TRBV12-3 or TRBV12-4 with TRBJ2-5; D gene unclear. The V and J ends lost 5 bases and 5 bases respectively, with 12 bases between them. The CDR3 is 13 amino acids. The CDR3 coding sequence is TGTGCCAGCAGTCAATACCAGGAGGAGACCCAGTACTTC. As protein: CASSQYQEETQYF.

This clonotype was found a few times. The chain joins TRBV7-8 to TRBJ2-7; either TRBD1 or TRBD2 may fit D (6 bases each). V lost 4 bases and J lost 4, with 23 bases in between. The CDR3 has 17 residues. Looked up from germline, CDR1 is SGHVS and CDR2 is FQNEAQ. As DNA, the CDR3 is TGTGCCAGCAGCTCACTAGAGGGGGGTATTAGTGGATACGAGCAGTACTTC. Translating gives CASSSLEGGISGYEQYF.

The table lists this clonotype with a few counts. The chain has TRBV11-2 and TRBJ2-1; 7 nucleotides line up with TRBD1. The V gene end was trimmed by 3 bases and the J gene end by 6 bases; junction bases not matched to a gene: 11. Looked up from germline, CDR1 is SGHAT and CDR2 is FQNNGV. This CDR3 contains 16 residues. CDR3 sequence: CASSLRQGPGRNEQFF. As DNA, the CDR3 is TGTGCCAGCAGCTTGAGACAGGGCCCCGGTCGCAATGAGCAGTTCTTC. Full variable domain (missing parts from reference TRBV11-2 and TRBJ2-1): EAGVAQSPRYKIIEKRQSVAFWCNPISGHATLYWYQQILGQGPKLLIQFQNNGVVDDSQLPKDRFSAERLKGVDSTLKIQPAKLEDSAVYLCASSLRQGPGRNEQFFGPGTRLTVL.